This T cell receptor beta chain is drawn from a study of STAT3 mutations in large granular lymphocyte leukemia. General observations from the study: Every T-LGLL patient had at least one immunodominant TCRbeta clonotype. All newly emerging clones after therapy were STAT3 wild type.

Germline V CDR1 and CDR2: SQVTM, ANQGSEA. The V and J ends lost 0 bases and 1 base respectively, with 9 bases between them. There are 14 residues in the CDR3. A remark on this clone: The antigen is unknown.

Repertoires were generated with immunoSEQ multiplex PCR, while TCRdb's copy carries only in-frame clones and drops some. The sample shows more than 3,500 clones, approximately 62% of them seen only once. The chain employs TRBV29-1 and TRBJ1-2; D possibly corresponds to TRBD1 (5 bases). The sequence was collected from a human donor with T large granular lymphocyte leukemia. Some clones in this sample may be carry-over from other donors' samples. The sequencing sample was made of PBMCs. The CDR3 sequence is CSVEDPRVNYGYTF. The CDR3 DNA sequence: TGCAGCGTTGAAGATCCCAGGGTTAACTATGGCTACACCTTC.